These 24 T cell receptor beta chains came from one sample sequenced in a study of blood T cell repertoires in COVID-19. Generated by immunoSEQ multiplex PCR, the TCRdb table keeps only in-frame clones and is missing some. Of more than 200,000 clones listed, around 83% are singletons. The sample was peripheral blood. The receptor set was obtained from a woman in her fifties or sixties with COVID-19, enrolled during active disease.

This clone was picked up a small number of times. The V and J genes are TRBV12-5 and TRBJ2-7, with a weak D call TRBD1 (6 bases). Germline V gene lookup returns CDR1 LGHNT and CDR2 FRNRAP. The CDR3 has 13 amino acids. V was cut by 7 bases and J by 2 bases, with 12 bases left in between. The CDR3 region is CASAVGQPYEQYF. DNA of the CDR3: TGTGCTAGTGCCGTTGGACAGCCCTACGAGCAGTACTTC.

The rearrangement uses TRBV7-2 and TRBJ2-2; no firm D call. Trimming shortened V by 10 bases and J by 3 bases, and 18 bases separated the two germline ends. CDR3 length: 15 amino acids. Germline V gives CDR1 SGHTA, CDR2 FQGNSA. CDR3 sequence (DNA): TGTGCCACCTCTCCCTTGTTACTGGACACCGGGGAGCTGTTTTTT. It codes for CATSPLLLDTGELFF.

In DNA, the CDR3 is TGTGCCACCACTCCCGGGACAGGGGGCGCCGGGAACACTGAAGCTTTCTTT. Protein sequence: CATTPGTGGAGNTEAFF. The J gene is TRBJ1-1, the V gene TRBV24-1, with 12 nucleotides matching TRBD1. This CDR3 has 17 amino acids. From germline, CDR1 is KGHDR and CDR2 SFDVKD. Trimming cost V 8 bases and J 1 base; bases outside gene matches: 10.

This CDR3 is CASSVSGTSSDTQYF. DNA of the CDR3: TGTGCCAGCAGCGTGTCGGGGACTAGCTCAGATACGCAGTATTTT. The chain is built from TRBV9 and TRBJ2-3, with TRBD2 matching over 9 bases. CDR1 and CDR2 (germline): SGDLS, YYNGEE. The CDR3 runs to 15 residues. V was clipped by 2 bases and J by 4 bases; unmatched bases: 5.

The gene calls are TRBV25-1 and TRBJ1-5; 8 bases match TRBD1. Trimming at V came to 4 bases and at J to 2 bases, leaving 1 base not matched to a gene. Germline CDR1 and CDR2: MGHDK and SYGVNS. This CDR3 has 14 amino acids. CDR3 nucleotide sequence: TGTGCCAGCAGTGGGGGACAGGGCAATCAGCCCCAGCATTTT. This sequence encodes CASSGGQGNQPQHF.

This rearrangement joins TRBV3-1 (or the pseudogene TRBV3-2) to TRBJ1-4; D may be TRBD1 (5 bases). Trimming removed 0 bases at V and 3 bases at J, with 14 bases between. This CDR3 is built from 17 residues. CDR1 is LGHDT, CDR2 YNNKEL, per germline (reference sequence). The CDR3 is CASSQEGRGSPNEKLFF. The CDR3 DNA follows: TGTGCCAGCAGCCAAGAGGGACGGGGGAGTCCTAATGAAAAACTGTTTTTT.

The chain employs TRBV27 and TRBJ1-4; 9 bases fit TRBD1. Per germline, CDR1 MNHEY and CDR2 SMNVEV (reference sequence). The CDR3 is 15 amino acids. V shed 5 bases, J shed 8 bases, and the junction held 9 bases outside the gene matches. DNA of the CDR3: TGTGCCAGCAGTCCGTACAGGGGGCTCGGAGAAAAACTGTTTTTT. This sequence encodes CASSPYRGLGEKLFF. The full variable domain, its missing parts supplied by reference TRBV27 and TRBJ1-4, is EAQVTQNPRYLITVTGKKLTVTCSQNMNHEYMSWYRQDPGLGLRQIYYSMNVEVTDKGDVPEGYKVSRKEKRNFPLILESPSPNQTSLYFCASSPYRGLGEKLFFGSGTQLSVL.

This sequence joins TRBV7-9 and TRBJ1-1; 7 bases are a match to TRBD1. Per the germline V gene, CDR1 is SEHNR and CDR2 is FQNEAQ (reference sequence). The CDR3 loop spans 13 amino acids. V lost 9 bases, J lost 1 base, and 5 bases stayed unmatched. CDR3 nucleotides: TGTGCCAGTGGAGGGACAGCGAACACTGAAGCTTTCTTT. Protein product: CASGGTANTEAFF. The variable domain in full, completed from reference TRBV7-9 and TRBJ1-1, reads DTGVSQNPRHKITKRGQNVTFRCDPISEHNRLYWYRQTLGQGPEFLTYFQNEAQLEKSRLLSDRFSAERPKGSFSTLEIQRTEQGDSAMYLCASGGTANTEAFFGQGTRLTVV.

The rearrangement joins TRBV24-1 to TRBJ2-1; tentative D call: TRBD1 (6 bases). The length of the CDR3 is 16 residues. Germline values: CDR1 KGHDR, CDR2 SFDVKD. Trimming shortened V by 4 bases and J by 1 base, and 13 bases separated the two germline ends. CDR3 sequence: CATSDRTEGSYNEQFF. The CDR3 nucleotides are TGTGCCACCAGTGACCGGACAGAAGGGTCCTACAATGAGCAGTTCTTC.

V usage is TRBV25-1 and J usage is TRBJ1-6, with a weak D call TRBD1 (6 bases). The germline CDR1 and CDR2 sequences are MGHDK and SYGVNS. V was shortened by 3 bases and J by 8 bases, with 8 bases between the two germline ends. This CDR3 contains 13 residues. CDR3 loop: CASSDYRDSPLHF. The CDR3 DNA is TGTGCCAGCAGTGATTACAGGGATTCACCCCTCCACTTT.

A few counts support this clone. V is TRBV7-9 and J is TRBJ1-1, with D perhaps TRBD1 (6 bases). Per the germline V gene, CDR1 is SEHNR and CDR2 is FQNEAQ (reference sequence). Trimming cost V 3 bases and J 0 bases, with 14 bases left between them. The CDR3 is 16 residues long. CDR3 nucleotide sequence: TGTGCCAGCAGCTTCCCCCGGGGGGGCGTGAACACTGAAGCTTTCTTT. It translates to CASSFPRGGVNTEAFF.

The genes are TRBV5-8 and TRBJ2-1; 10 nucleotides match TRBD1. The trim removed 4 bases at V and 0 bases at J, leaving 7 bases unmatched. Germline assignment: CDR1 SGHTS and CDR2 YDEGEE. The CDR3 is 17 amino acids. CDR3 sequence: CASSLGQGWGSYNEQFF. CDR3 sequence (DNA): TGTGCCAGCAGCCTGGGACAGGGGTGGGGCTCCTACAATGAGCAGTTCTTC.

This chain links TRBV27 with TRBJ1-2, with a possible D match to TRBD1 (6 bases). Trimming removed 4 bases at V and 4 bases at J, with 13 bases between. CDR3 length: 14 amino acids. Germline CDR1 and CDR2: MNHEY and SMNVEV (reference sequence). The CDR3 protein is CASSSGHRTYGYTF. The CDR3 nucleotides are TGTGCCAGCAGTTCGGGACACAGGACCTATGGCTACACCTTC.

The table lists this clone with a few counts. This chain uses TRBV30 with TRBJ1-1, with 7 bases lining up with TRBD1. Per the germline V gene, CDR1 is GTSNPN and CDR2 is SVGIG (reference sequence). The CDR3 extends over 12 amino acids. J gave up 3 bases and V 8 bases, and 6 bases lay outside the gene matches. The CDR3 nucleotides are TGTGCCGGCAGGGGGGCCCACACTGAAGCTTTCTTT. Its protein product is CAGRGAHTEAFF.

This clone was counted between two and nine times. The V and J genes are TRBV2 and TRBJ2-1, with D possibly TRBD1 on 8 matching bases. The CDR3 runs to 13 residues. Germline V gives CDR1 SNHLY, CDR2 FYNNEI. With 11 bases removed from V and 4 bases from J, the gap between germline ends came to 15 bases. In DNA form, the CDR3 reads TGTGCCGGGAACAGGGGGGGATACAATGAGCAGTTCTTC. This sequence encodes CAGNRGGYNEQFF.

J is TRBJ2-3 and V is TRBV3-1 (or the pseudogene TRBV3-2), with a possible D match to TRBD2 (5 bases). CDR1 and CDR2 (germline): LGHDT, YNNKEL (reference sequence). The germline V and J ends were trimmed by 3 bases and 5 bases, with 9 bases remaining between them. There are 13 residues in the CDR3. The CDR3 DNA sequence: TGTGCCAGCAGCCAGAGGACTGTAGATACGCAGTATTTT. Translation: CASSQRTVDTQYF.

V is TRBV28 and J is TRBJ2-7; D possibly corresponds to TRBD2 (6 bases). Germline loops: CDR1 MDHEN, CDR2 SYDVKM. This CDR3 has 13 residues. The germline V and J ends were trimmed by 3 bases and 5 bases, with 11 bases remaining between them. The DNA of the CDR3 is TGTGCCAGCAGTTTCGGAGGGCGGGACGAGCAGTACGTC. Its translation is CASSFGGRDEQYV.

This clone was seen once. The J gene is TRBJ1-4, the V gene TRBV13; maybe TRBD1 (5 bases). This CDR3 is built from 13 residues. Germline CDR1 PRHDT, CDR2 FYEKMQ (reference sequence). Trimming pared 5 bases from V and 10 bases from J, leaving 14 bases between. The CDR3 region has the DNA TGTGCCAGCAGCCCCAGTGGGAGGGGAAAACTGTTTTTT. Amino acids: CASSPSGRGKLFF.

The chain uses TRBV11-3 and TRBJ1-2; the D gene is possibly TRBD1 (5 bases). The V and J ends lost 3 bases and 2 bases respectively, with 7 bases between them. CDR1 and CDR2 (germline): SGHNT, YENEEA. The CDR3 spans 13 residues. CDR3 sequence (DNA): TGTGCCAGCAGCTTGGCAGGGAACTATGGCTACACCTTC. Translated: CASSLAGNYGYTF.

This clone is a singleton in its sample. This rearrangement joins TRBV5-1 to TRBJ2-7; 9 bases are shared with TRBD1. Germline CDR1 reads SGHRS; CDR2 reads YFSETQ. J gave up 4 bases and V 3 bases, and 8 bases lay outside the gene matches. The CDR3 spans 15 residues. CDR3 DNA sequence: TGCGCCAGCAGCTCACACAGGGGGCGCAGGTACGAGCAGTACGTC. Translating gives CASSSHRGRRYEQYV.

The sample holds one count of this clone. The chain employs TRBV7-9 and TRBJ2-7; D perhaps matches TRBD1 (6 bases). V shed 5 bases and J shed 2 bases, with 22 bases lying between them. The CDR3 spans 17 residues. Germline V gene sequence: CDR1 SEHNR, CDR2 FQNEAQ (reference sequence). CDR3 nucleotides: TGTGCCAGCAGCCCCGACGGGTGGTCAGGGGAGACCTACGAGCAGTACTTC. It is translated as CASSPDGWSGETYEQYF.

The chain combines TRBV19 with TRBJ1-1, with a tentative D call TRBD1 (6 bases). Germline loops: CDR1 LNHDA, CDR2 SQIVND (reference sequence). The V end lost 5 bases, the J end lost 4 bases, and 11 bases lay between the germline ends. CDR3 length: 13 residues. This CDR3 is CASSATGTTEAFF. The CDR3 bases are TGTGCCAGTAGTGCAACAGGGACCACTGAAGCTTTCTTT. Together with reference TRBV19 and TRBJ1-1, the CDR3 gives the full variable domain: DGGITQSPKYLFRKEGQNVTLSCEQNLNHDAMYWYRQDPGQGLRLIYYSQIVNDFQKGDIAEGYSVSREKKESFPLTVTSAQKNPTAFYLCASSATGTTEAFFGQGTRLTVV.

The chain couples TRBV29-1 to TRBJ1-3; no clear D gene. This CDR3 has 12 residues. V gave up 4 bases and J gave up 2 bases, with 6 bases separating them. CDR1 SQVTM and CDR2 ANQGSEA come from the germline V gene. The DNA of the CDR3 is TGCAGCGTTGGAGGGACTGGAAACACCATATATTTT. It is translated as CSVGGTGNTIYF.

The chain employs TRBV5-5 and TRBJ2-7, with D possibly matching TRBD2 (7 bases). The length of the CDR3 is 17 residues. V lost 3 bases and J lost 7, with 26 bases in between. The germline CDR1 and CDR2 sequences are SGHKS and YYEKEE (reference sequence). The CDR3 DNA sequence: TGTGCCAGCAGCTCGCTGGGGGGGGCTCCCAGTGAAGGAGAGCAGTACGTC. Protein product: CASSSLGGAPSEGEQYV.